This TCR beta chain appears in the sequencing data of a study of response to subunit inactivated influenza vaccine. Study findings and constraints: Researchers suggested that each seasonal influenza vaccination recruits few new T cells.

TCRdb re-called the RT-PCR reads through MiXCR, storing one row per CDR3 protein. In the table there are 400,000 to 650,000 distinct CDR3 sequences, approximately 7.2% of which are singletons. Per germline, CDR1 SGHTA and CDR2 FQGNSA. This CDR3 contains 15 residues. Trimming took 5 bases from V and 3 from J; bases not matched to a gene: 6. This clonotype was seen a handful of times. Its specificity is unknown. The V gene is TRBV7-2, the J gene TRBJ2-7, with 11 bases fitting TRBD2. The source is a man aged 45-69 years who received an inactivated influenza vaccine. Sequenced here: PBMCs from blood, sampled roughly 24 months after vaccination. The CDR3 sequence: CASSGYGTSGYEQYF. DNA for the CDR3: TGTGCCAGCAGCGGATACGGGACTAGCGGCTACGAGCAGTACTTC.